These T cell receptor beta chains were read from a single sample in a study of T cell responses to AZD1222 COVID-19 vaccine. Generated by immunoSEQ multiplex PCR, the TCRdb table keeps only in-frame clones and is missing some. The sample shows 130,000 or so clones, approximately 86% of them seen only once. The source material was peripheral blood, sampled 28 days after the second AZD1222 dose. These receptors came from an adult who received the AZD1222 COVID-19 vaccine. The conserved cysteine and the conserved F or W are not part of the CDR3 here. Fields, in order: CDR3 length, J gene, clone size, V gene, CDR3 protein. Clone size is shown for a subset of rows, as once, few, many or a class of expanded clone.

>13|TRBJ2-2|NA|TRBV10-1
ASSALRGNTGELF
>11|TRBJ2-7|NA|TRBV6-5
ASMRGETYEQY
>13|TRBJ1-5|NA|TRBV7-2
ASSLTRGGNQPQH
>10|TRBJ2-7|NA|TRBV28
ASSLWAGPGY
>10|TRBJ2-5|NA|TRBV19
ASSDRQETQY
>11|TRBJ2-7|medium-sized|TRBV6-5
ASRLRDSYEQY
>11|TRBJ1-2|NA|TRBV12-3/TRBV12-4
ASSAGTIYGYT
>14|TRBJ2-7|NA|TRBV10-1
ASSGGQFPSSYEQY
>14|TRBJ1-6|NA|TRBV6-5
ASSLPRTAYNSPLH
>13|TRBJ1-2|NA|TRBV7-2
ASSSPGGGFYGYT